What follows are 9 T cell receptor beta chains derived from one specimen sequenced in a study of blood T cell repertoires in COVID-19. Assay used: immunoSEQ multiplex PCR; TCRdb lists only in-frame clones, some missing. The sample carries over 150,000 clones, roughly 90% recorded once. The sample comprised peripheral blood. These receptors were collected from a man over 45 with acute or convalescent COVID-19.

This rearrangement joins TRBV11-2 to TRBJ2-7, with D unresolved. Trimming removed 1 base from V and 2 bases from J, with 24 bases in between. The CDR3 sequence is 19 residues long. CDR1 and CDR2 (germline): SGHAT, FQNNGV. In nucleotides, the CDR3 is TGTGCCAGCAGCTTAGGCAGGTGGCAGGAAACCCCCTGGACCTACGAGCAGTACGTC. It is translated as CASSLGRWQETPWTYEQYV.

The chain recombines TRBV7-2 with TRBJ2-3, with 8 bases that match TRBD2. Germline trimming cut 3 bases from V and 6 bases from J; bases unmatched to any gene: 5. The CDR3 loop spans 14 amino acids. Germline V lookup: CDR1 SGHTA, CDR2 FQGNSA. CDR3 sequence (DNA): TGTGCCAGCAGCTTGGCGACTAGCGTGGATACGCAGTATTTT. Protein product: CASSLATSVDTQYF. Complete variable domain (other parts from reference TRBV7-2 and TRBJ2-3): GAGVSQSPSNKVTEKGKDVELRCDPISGHTALYWYRQSLGQGLEFLIYFQGNSAPDKSGLPSDRFSAERTGGSVSTLTIQRTQQEDSAVYLCASSLATSVDTQYFGPGTRLTVL.

The chain employs TRBV19 and TRBJ1-5; weak D call: TRBD1 (6 bases). This CDR3 is built from 13 residues. Trimming removed 4 bases from V and 15 bases from J, with 19 bases in between. Germline CDR1 LNHDA, CDR2 SQIVND (reference sequence). The CDR3 spells CASSKHDRPAGHF. The CDR3 bases are TGTGCCAGTAGTAAGCATGACAGGCCAGCAGGGCATTTT. Complete variable domain (other parts from reference TRBV19 and TRBJ1-5): DGGITQSPKYLFRKEGQNVTLSCEQNLNHDAMYWYRQDPGQGLRLIYYSQIVNDFQKGDIAEGYSVSREKKESFPLTVTSAQKNPTAFYLCASSKHDRPAGHFGDGTRLSIL.

As regards this clone: At one end, the junction sequence differs from germline, possibly due to a read error. The V gene is TRBV2, the J gene TRBJ2-4; 10 positions agree with TRBD1. Germline values: CDR1 SNHLY, CDR2 FYNNEI. CDR3 length: 14 residues. Here the CDR3 reads CASRRQGAINIQYF. DNA for the CDR3: TGTGCCAGCAGAAGACAGGGGGCCATAAACATTCAGTACTTC.

This chain links TRBV28 with TRBJ2-1, with D possibly being TRBD1 (5 bases). The CDR3 loop spans 13 amino acids. Germline values: CDR1 MDHEN, CDR2 SYDVKM. V shed 8 bases and J shed 4 bases, with 12 bases lying between them. This CDR3 reads CASGALGYNEQFF. In DNA, the CDR3 is TGTGCCAGCGGGGCCTTGGGGTACAATGAGCAGTTCTTC.

The chain carries TRBV5-1 and TRBJ2-5; 10 bases are a match to TRBD2. Germline trimming cut 0 bases from V and 1 base from J; bases unmatched to any gene: 12. CDR3 size: 19 residues. Germline-derived CDR1 and CDR2 are SGHRS and YFSETQ. CDR3 sequence: CASSLVPRGSGGTQETQYF. The DNA for the CDR3 is TGCGCCAGCAGCTTGGTGCCTCGAGGTAGCGGGGGGACCCAAGAGACCCAGTACTTC.

The V call is TRBV7-2, the J call TRBJ2-7; D may be TRBD1 (6 bases). V lost 5 bases to trimming and J lost 3 bases, with 11 bases between them. This CDR3 has 13 amino acids. The germline CDR1 and CDR2 sequences are SGHTA and FQGNSA. CDR3: CASSPAQGYEQYF. The CDR3 coding sequence is TGTGCCAGCAGCCCCGCACAGGGCTACGAGCAGTACTTC.

The chain carries TRBV13 and TRBJ1-2, with D possibly matching TRBD1 (6 bases). There are 14 residues in the CDR3. Germline V gives CDR1 PRHDT, CDR2 FYEKMQ (reference sequence). The V gene lost 1 base and the J gene lost 3 bases, with 9 bases spanning the gap. CDR3 nucleotide sequence: TGTGCCAGCAGCTTAGAACAGGGAGACTATGGCTACACCTTC. Its protein product is CASSLEQGDYGYTF.

The V and J genes are TRBV28 and TRBJ2-1; a weak D match, TRBD1 (5 bases). The V gene lost 7 bases and the J gene lost 3 bases, with 10 bases spanning the gap. This CDR3 contains 13 residues. The germline V gene has CDR1 MDHEN and CDR2 SYDVKM. Written as DNA, the CDR3 is TGTGCCAGCATGGTGGACATCTACAATGAGCAGTTCTTC. Its translation is CASMVDIYNEQFF.